This TCR beta chain was captured in a study of neoadjuvant anti-PD-1 for oral cavity cancer. Study-level background: Non-progressing patients received a fourth nivolumab dose near day 43, then surgery on days 50-56.

Trimming cost V 0 bases and J 7 bases, with 10 bases left between them. Germline values: CDR1 SGHRS, CDR2 YFSETQ. This CDR3 is 13 amino acids long. This clone was seen just once. The data were produced by immunoSEQ multiplex PCR, yet TCRdb's version contains in-frame clones alone and is incomplete. The data show about 15,000 clones, 55% to 80% seen once. The sequence derives from a person aged 35 to 85 with oral cavity squamous cell carcinoma. V and J are TRBV5-1 and TRBJ1-2; D not certain. The sequenced sample was PBMCs, obtained before nivolumab (anti-PD-1) treatment. The CDR3 loop is CASSLEDVRGYTF. CDR3 sequence (DNA): TGCGCCAGCAGCTTGGAGGATGTGCGTGGCTACACCTTC.